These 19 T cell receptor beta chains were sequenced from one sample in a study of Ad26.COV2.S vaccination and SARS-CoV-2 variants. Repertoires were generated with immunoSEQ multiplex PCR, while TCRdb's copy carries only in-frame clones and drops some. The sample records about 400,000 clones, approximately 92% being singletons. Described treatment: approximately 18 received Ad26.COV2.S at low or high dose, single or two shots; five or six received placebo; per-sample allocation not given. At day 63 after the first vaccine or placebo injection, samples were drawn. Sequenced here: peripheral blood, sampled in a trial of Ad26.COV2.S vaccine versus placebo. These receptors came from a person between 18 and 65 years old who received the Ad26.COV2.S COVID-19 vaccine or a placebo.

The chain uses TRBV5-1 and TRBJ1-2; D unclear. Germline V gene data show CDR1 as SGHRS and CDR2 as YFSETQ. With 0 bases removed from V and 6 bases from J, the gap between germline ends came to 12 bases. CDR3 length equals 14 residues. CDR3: CASSLGLDRDGYTF. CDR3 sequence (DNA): TGCGCCAGCAGCTTGGGTCTTGACCGGGATGGCTACACCTTC.

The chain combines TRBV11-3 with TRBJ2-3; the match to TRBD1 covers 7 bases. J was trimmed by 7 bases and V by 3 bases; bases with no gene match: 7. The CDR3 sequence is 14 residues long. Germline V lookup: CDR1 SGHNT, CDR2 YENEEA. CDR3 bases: TGTGCCAGCAGCTTGCAACAGGGGTCCTATACGCAGTATTTT. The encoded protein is CASSLQQGSYTQYF. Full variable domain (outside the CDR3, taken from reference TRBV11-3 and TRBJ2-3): EAGVVQSPRYKIIEKKQPVAFWCNPISGHNTLYWYLQNLGQGPELLIRYENEEAVDDSQLPKDRFSAERLKGVDSTLKIQPAELGDSAVYLCASSLQQGSYTQYFGPGTRLTVL.

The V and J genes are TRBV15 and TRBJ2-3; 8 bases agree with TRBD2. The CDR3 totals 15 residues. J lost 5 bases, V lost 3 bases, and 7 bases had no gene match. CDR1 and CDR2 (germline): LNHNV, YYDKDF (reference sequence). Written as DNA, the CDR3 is TGTGCCACCAGCAGTGGACTAGCTATCAGAGATACGCAGTATTTT. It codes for CATSSGLAIRDTQYF.

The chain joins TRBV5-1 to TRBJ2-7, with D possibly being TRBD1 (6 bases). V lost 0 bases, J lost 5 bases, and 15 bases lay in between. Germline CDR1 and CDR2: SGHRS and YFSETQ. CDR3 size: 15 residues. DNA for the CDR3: TGCGCCAGCAGCTTGGGTTTTGGGACAATCGACGAGCAGTACTTC. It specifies CASSLGFGTIDEQYF.

The CDR3 reads CASSLTLTSGGTQYF. For the CDR3, the DNA is TGTGCCAGCAGCCTGACTTTGACTAGCGGGGGGACGCAGTATTTT. The chain uses TRBV3-1 (or the pseudogene TRBV3-2) and TRBJ2-3; 13 bases line up with TRBD2. Germline V gene sequence: CDR1 LGHDT, CDR2 YNNKEL (reference sequence). This CDR3 has 15 amino acids. Trimming removed 4 bases from V and 9 bases from J; junction bases left unmatched: 7.

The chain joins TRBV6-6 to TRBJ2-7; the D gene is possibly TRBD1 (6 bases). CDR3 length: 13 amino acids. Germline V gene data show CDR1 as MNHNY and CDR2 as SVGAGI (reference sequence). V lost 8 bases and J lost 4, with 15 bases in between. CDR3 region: CASCWTVQYEQYF. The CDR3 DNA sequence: TGTGCCAGCTGCTGGACAGTTCAATACGAGCAGTACTTC.

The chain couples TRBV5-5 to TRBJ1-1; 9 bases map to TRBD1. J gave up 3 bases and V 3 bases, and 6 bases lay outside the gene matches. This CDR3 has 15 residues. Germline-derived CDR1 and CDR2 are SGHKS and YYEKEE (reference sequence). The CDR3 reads CASSWTGVADTEAFF. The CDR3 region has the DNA TGTGCCAGCAGCTGGACAGGGGTCGCGGACACTGAAGCTTTCTTT.

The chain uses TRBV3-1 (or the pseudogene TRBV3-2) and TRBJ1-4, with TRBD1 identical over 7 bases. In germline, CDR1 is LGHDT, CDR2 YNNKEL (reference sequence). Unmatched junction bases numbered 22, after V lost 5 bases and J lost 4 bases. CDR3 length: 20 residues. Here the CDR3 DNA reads TGTGCCAGCAGCATCTCCCTCGACAGGGATCGGCCCACAATTAATGAAAAACTGTTTTTT. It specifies CASSISLDRDRPTINEKLFF.

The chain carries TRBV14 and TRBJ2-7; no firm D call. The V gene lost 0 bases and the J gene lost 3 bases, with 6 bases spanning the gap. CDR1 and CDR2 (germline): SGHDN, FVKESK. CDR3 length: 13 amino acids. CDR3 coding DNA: TGTGCCAGCAGCCAAGATACTCTCTACGAGCAGTACTTC. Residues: CASSQDTLYEQYF.

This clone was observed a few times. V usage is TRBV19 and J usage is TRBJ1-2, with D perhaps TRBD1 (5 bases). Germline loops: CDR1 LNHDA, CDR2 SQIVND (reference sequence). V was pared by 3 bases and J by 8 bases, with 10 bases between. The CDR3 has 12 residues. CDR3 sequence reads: CASSISGAGYTF. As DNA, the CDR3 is TGTGCCAGTAGTATCTCCGGGGCGGGCTACACCTTC.

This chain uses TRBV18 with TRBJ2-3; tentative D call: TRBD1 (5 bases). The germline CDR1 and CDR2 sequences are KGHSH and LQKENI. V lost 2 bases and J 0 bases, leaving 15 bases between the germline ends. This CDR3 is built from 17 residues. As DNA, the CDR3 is TGTGCCAGCTCACCATTGGTTGGGGCCTCTAGCACAGATACGCAGTATTTT. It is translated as CASSPLVGASSTDTQYF.

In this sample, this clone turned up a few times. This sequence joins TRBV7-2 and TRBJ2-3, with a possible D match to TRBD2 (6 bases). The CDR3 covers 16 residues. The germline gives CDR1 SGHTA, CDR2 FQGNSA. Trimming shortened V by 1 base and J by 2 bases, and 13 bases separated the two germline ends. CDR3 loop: CASSLGWGVYTDTQYF. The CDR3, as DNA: TGTGCCAGCAGCTTAGGGTGGGGGGTTTACACAGATACGCAGTATTTT. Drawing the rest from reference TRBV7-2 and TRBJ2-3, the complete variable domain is GAGVSQSPSNKVTEKGKDVELRCDPISGHTALYWYRQSLGQGLEFLIYFQGNSAPDKSGLPSDRFSAERTGGSVSTLTIQRTQQEDSAVYLCASSLGWGVYTDTQYFGPGTRLTVL.

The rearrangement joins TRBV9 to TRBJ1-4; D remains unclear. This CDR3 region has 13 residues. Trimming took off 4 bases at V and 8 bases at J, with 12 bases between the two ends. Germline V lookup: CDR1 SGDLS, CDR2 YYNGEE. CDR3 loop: CASSSGVVEKLFF. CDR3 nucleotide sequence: TGTGCCAGCAGCTCTGGAGTGGTGGAAAAACTGTTTTTT.

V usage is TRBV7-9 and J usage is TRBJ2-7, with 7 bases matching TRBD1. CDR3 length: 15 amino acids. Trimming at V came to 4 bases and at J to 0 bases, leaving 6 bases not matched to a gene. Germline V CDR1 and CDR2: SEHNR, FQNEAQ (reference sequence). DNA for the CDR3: TGTGCCAGCAGCTACAGGGGCGCCAGCTCCTACGAGCAGTACTTC. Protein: CASSYRGASSYEQYF.

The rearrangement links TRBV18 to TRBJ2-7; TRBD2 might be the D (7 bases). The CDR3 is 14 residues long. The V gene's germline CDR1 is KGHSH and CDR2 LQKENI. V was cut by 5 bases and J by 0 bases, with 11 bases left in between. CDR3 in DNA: TGTGCCAGCTCAAGTAGGGGGGGCTCCTACGAGCAGTACTTC. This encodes CASSSRGGSYEQYF.

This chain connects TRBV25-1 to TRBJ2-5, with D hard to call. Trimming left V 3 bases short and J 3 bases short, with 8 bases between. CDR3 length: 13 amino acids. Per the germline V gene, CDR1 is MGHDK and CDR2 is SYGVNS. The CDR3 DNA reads TGTGCCAGCAGTGATTGGACGGAAGAGACCCAGTACTTC. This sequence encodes CASSDWTEETQYF.

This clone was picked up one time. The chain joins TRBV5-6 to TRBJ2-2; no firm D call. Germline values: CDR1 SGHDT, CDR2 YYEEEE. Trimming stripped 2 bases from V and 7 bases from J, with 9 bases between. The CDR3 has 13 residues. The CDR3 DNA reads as TGTGCCAGCAGCTTCTCCCAAGTCGGGGAGCTGTTTTTT. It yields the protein CASSFSQVGELFF.

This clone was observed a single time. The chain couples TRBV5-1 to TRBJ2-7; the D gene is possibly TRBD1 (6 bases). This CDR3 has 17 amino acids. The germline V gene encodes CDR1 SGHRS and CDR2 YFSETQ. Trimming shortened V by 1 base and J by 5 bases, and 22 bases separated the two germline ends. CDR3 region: CASSLSVTGSGHNEQYF. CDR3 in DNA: TGCGCCAGCAGCTTGAGTGTGACGGGATCGGGACACAACGAGCAGTACTTC.

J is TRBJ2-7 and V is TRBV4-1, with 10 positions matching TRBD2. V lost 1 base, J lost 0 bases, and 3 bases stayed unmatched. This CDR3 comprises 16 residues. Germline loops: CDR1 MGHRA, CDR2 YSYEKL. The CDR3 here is CASSQGLAGGSYEQYF. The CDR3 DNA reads TGCGCCAGCAGCCAAGGGTTAGCGGGGGGCTCCTACGAGCAGTACTTC.